These 12 T cell receptor beta chains originate from one sample sequenced in a study of OX40 agonist ivuxolimab in advanced cancers. TCRdb's copy holds only in-frame clones and misses some; the assay was immunoSEQ multiplex PCR. The table shows about 52,000 clones, with 85% to 95% occurring only once. The sample in question was CD4+ or CD8+ T cells sorted from blood, obtained in a trial of the OX40 agonist ivuxolimab. The source of these receptors is an adult with an advanced solid tumor such as melanoma, head and neck, liver or kidney cancer.

This clone was seen only once. J is TRBJ2-1 and V is TRBV29-1, with 8 bases aligning to TRBD2. The CDR3 loop spans 12 amino acids. Germline V CDR1 and CDR2: SQVTM, ANQGSEA. The CDR3 protein is CGLGLAPNEQFF. The CDR3 coding sequence is TGCGGTCTAGGACTAGCTCCCAATGAGCAGTTCTTC.

The chain carries TRBV7-2 and TRBJ2-3; D is unclear. The CDR3 contains 11 residues. The V and J ends lost 10 bases and 5 bases respectively, with 10 bases between them. In germline, CDR1 is SGHTA, CDR2 FQGNSA. The CDR3 DNA reads TGTGCCACCGCAACCGGAGATACGCAGTATTTT. Translating it yields CATATGDTQYF.

This clone was recorded a few times. This chain joins TRBV5-1 and TRBJ2-2; 8 bases match TRBD1. CDR3 length: 15 amino acids. In germline, CDR1 is SGHRS, CDR2 YFSETQ. V gave up 6 bases and J gave up 1 base; unmatched junction bases: 5. CDR3 region: CASTNRGENTGELFF. The CDR3 DNA reads TGCGCCAGCACTAACAGGGGGGAGAACACCGGGGAGCTGTTTTTT.

The CDR3 region is CASSLGPNQPQHF. CDR3 DNA: TGTGCCAGCAGCTTAGGACCCAATCAGCCCCAGCATTTT. V usage is TRBV11-2 and J usage is TRBJ1-5; the D is unclear. Between the trimmed V and J ends, which lost 1 base and 3 bases, there was a span of 4 bases. Germline CDR1 reads SGHAT; CDR2 reads FQNNGV. The CDR3 length is 13 residues.

The chain employs TRBV4-3 and TRBJ2-2, with D perhaps matching TRBD2 (6 bases). This CDR3 has 20 residues. V was clipped by 0 bases and J by 4 bases, with 24 bases between them. Germline CDR1 is LGHNA and CDR2 is YSLEER. The CDR3 sequence is CASSQDWVGGLEWGTGELFF. The CDR3 nucleotides are TGCGCCAGCAGCCAAGATTGGGTGGGAGGACTTGAATGGGGCACCGGGGAGCTGTTTTTT.

This chain links TRBV19 with TRBJ2-2; 7 bases align to TRBD1. This CDR3 comprises 13 residues. With V trimmed by 7 bases and J by 9 bases, 8 bases remained unmatched. Germline lookup yields CDR1 LNHDA and CDR2 SQIVND (reference sequence). The chain's CDR3 is CASTQGDLWELFF. CDR3 DNA: TGTGCCAGTACTCAGGGGGATCTGTGGGAGCTGTTTTTT. The whole variable domain, remainder taken from reference TRBV19 and TRBJ2-2, is DGGITQSPKYLFRKEGQNVTLSCEQNLNHDAMYWYRQDPGQGLRLIYYSQIVNDFQKGDIAEGYSVSREKKESFPLTVTSAQKNPTAFYLCASTQGDLWELFFGEGSRLTVL.

The chain carries TRBV7-9 and TRBJ2-7; D not resolved. This CDR3 has 16 amino acids. CDR1 is SEHNR, CDR2 FQNEAQ, per germline (reference sequence). V was shortened by 1 base and J by 2 bases, with 15 bases between the two germline ends. The CDR3 here is CASSLEVSRKPYEQYF. The CDR3 coding sequence is TGTGCCAGCAGCTTAGAGGTGTCCCGAAAACCCTACGAGCAGTACTTC.

This rearrangement joins TRBV28 to TRBJ1-2, with D unclear. Per the germline V gene, CDR1 is MDHEN and CDR2 is SYDVKM. This CDR3 contains 14 residues. Deletions cut 5 bases from V and 8 bases from J, with 18 bases between. The CDR3: CASSPPSAGTGYTF. The CDR3 DNA follows: TGTGCCAGCAGTCCACCCAGCGCGGGAACAGGCTACACCTTC.

The table lists this clone with a count of one. The chain recombines TRBV15 with TRBJ1-1; a weak D match, TRBD1 (5 bases). Trimming removed 0 bases at V and 11 bases at J, with 16 bases between. This CDR3 comprises 14 residues. The germline V gene has CDR1 LNHNV and CDR2 YYDKDF (reference sequence). The CDR3 reads CATSRDHSGTHAFF. The CDR3, as DNA: TGTGCCACCAGCAGAGACCACTCCGGGACGCATGCTTTCTTT.

The V and J genes are TRBV7-6 and TRBJ2-5, with 8 bases that match TRBD2. With the DNA end fitting TRBJ2-7 better, the J assignment may be wrong. Germline-derived CDR1 and CDR2 are SGHVS and FNYEAQ. There are 15 residues in the CDR3. The DNA for the CDR3 is TGTGCCAGCAGCTTAGCGAGCGGGAGCTCCTACGAGCAGTACTTC. Protein product: CASSLASGSSYEQYF.

The rearrangement joins TRBV2 to TRBJ2-7; tentative D call: TRBD2 (5 bases). Germline CDR1 and CDR2: SNHLY and FYNNEI. The V end lost 8 bases, the J end lost 0 bases, and 11 bases lay between the germline ends. This CDR3 spans 13 amino acids. CDR3 bases: TGTGCCAGCTCAAGAGGGAACTCCTACGAGCAGTACTTC. It specifies CASSRGNSYEQYF.

The chain joins TRBV7-9 to TRBJ2-7; D not certain. The CDR3 is 14 amino acids. In germline, CDR1 is SEHNR, CDR2 FQNEAQ (reference sequence). Trimming shortened V by 1 base and J by 1 base, and 8 bases separated the two germline ends. The DNA of the CDR3 is TGTGCCAGCAGCTTAGTAGGAGAATCCTACGAGCAGTACTTC. It translates to CASSLVGESYEQYF.